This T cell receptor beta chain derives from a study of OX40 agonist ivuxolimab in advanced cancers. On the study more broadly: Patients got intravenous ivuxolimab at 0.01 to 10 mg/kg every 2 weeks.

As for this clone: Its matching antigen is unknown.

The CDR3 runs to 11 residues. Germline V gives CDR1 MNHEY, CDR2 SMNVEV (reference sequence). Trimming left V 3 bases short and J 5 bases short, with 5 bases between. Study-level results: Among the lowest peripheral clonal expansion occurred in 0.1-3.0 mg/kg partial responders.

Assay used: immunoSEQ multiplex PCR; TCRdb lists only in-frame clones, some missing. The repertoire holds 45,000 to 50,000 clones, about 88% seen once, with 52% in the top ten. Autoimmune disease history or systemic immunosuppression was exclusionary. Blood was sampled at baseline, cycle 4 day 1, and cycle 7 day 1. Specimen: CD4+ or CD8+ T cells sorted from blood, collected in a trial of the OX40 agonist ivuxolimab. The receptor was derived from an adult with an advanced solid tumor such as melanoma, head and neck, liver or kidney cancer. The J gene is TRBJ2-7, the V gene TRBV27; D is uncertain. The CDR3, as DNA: TGTGCCAGCAGTTTTTTGGACGAGCAGTACTTC. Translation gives CASSFLDEQYF.